The 26 T cell receptor beta chains below come from one sample, sequenced in a study of shared clonotypes between healthy human individuals. CD45RO negativity and positive selection for CCR7 defined naive CD8 cells, a population that excluded terminally differentiated effector memory CD45RA+ cells. Only in-frame clones appear in the TCRdb table, and some are missing; sequencing was by immunoSEQ multiplex PCR. In the table there are approximately 600,000 clones, around 96% of which are singletons. Specimen: naive CD8+ T cells sorted from blood. Receptors were obtained from a woman in her twenties or thirties in good health.

The chain uses TRBV9 and TRBJ2-1; 8 bases match TRBD2. V trimming: 0 bases; J trimming: 6 bases; junction bases outside the gene matches: 5. The CDR3 is 15 amino acids. CDR1 and CDR2 (germline): SGDLS, YYNGEE. In DNA form, the CDR3 reads TGTGCCAGCAGCGTAGGAGGGACTAGTACCAATGAGCAGTTCTTC. It codes for CASSVGGTSTNEQFF. Full variable domain (rest looked up from reference TRBV9 and TRBJ2-1): DSGVTQTPKHLITATGQRVTLRCSPRSGDLSVYWYQQSLDQGLQFLIQYYNGEERAKGNILERFSAQQFPDLHSELNLSSLELGDSALYFCASSVGGTSTNEQFFGPGTRLTVL.

The chain combines TRBV5-6 with TRBJ2-7; tentatively, D is TRBD2 (6 bases). The CDR3 is 12 amino acids. V dropped 4 bases and J dropped 5 bases, with 10 bases sitting between them. Germline loops: CDR1 SGHDT, CDR2 YYEEEE. The DNA for the CDR3 is TGTGCCAGCAGCACCGGGAGCCACGAGCAGTACTTC. This sequence encodes CASSTGSHEQYF.

This clone was recorded only once. The J gene is TRBJ1-1, the V gene TRBV28; D might be TRBD1 (6 bases). V was shortened by 5 bases and J by 6 bases, with 16 bases between the two germline ends. This CDR3 has 14 amino acids. Germline CDR1 reads MDHEN; CDR2 reads SYDVKM. Here the CDR3 reads CASSRYRDSPEAFF. In DNA form, the CDR3 reads TGTGCCAGCAGTAGATACAGGGATTCCCCTGAAGCTTTCTTT.

The chain is built from TRBV7-6 and TRBJ2-1; the D is unclear. V was trimmed by 2 bases and J by 0 bases, leaving 14 bases between them. Per germline, CDR1 SGHVS and CDR2 FNYEAQ. The CDR3 is 17 residues long. CDR3 sequence reads: CASSLPGHAGSYNEQFF. The CDR3 coding sequence is TGTGCCAGCAGCTTACCCGGGCACGCTGGCTCCTACAATGAGCAGTTCTTC. Together with reference TRBV7-6 and TRBJ2-1, the CDR3 gives the full variable domain: GAGVSQSPRYKVTKRGQDVALRCDPISGHVSLYWYRQALGQGPEFLTYFNYEAQQDKSGLPNDRFSAERPEGSISTLTIQRTEQRDSAMYRCASSLPGHAGSYNEQFFGPGTRLTVL.

The chain uses TRBV10-3 and TRBJ2-3; 9 bases align to TRBD2. This CDR3 comprises 14 residues. Germline loops: CDR1 ENHRY, CDR2 SYGVKD. V trimming: 9 bases; J trimming: 4 bases; junction bases outside the gene matches: 8. The chain's CDR3 is CAIPRTSVADTQYF. The CDR3 nucleotides are TGTGCCATACCAAGGACTAGCGTGGCAGATACGCAGTATTTT.

V is TRBV27 and J is TRBJ2-7, with a possible D match to TRBD2 (5 bases). Germline V gene data show CDR1 as MNHEY and CDR2 as SMNVEV (reference sequence). The ends were cut back, 3 bases at V and 4 bases at J, with 13 bases in the middle. The length of the CDR3 is 14 residues. The CDR3 coding sequence is TGTGCCAGCAGTTTCGGGGATAGTTTATACGAGCAGTACTTC. Translated: CASSFGDSLYEQYF.

This chain connects TRBV7-9 to TRBJ2-2; TRBD2 aligns across 11 bases. Germline V gene data show CDR1 as SEHNR and CDR2 as FQNEAQ (reference sequence). The CDR3 runs to 19 residues. V was pared by 4 bases and J by 3 bases, with 13 bases of the junction left unmatched. The CDR3 reads CASSSPKLSGRDYTGELFF. CDR3 sequence (DNA): TGTGCCAGCAGCTCTCCCAAACTTAGCGGGAGGGACTACACCGGGGAGCTGTTTTTT.

The sample holds one count of this clone. In the same sample, other DNA sequences code for this CDR3. The chain links TRBV27 to TRBJ2-1, with 8 bases that match TRBD2. J lost 1 base, V lost 5 bases, and 7 bases had no gene match. Germline CDR1 reads MNHEY; CDR2 reads SMNVEV (reference sequence). CDR3 length: 16 residues. The CDR3 region has the DNA TGTGCCAGCAGTCTGTCTAGCGGGCGATCCTACAATGAGCAGTTCTTC. Amino acids: CASSLSSGRSYNEQFF.

This clone was detected once. V gene TRBV9 combines with J gene TRBJ1-1; 7 bases are a match to TRBD1. The germline gives CDR1 SGDLS, CDR2 YYNGEE. With 0 bases clipped from V and 5 bases from J, the junction kept 4 bases outside the gene matches. The length of the CDR3 is 14 residues. This CDR3 is CASSVVRGGTEAFF. The CDR3 DNA sequence: TGTGCCAGCAGCGTAGTCAGGGGGGGAACTGAAGCTTTCTTT.

The CDR3 loop is CASSSFGSSNTGELFF. The CDR3 DNA sequence: TGTGCCAGCAGCTCCTTCGGGAGTTCGAACACCGGGGAGCTGTTTTTT. The chain carries TRBV13 and TRBJ2-2, with D possibly matching TRBD2 (6 bases). Germline V gene sequence: CDR1 PRHDT, CDR2 FYEKMQ (reference sequence). V was shortened by 4 bases and J by 0 bases, with 12 bases between the two germline ends. The CDR3 runs 16 residues.

This sequence joins TRBV13 and TRBJ1-1, with 9 nucleotides matching TRBD1. V trimming: 5 bases; J trimming: 3 bases; junction bases outside the gene matches: 10. In germline, CDR1 is PRHDT, CDR2 FYEKMQ (reference sequence). CDR3 length equals 16 residues. The chain's CDR3 is CASSARDRARYTEAFF. In DNA, the CDR3 is TGTGCCAGCAGCGCCCGGGACAGGGCGAGGTACACTGAAGCTTTCTTT. Full variable domain (rest looked up from reference TRBV13 and TRBJ1-1): AAGVIQSPRHLIKEKRETATLKCYPIPRHDTVYWYQQGPGQDPQFLISFYEKMQSDKGSIPDRFSAQQFSDYHSELNMSSLELGDSALYFCASSARDRARYTEAFFGQGTRLTVV.

The chain carries TRBV2 and TRBJ1-3, with TRBD1 matching 8 bases. V lost 6 bases, J lost 4 bases, and 14 bases stayed unmatched. Germline CDR1 reads SNHLY; CDR2 reads FYNNEI. This CDR3 is built from 17 residues. CDR3 bases: TGTGCCAGCAGACTAACTGACGCAGGGGGCCTAGGAAACACCATATATTTT. It yields the protein CASRLTDAGGLGNTIYF.

This chain connects TRBV19 to TRBJ2-1; TRBD2 aligns across 10 bases. Unmatched junction bases numbered 11, after V lost 4 bases and J lost 5 bases. Germline CDR1 and CDR2: LNHDA and SQIVND (reference sequence). CDR3 length: 17 residues. CDR3 sequence reads: CASSTTSGWNEDNEQFF. The CDR3 nucleotides read TGTGCCAGTAGTACGACTAGCGGGTGGAATGAAGACAATGAGCAGTTCTTC.

This clone occurred once. This sequence joins TRBV9 and TRBJ2-7, with no clear D. The germline CDR1 and CDR2 sequences are SGDLS and YYNGEE. Trimming left V 4 bases short and J 2 bases short, with 10 bases between. The CDR3 has 13 residues. This CDR3 reads CASSPSSAYEQYF. Written as DNA, the CDR3 is TGTGCCAGCAGCCCTTCTTCCGCCTACGAGCAGTACTTC.

The chain recombines TRBV11-2 with TRBJ1-2, with D uncertain. Trimming stripped 1 base from V and 8 bases from J, with 23 bases between. Germline lookup yields CDR1 SGHAT and CDR2 FQNNGV. This CDR3 is 17 amino acids long. CDR3: CASSLVGSGSTLEGYTF. CDR3 sequence (DNA): TGTGCCAGCAGCTTAGTAGGTTCGGGCAGTACCTTGGAGGGCTACACCTTC. The complete variable domain, with remaining parts taken from reference TRBV11-2 and TRBJ1-2, reads EAGVAQSPRYKIIEKRQSVAFWCNPISGHATLYWYQQILGQGPKLLIQFQNNGVVDDSQLPKDRFSAERLKGVDSTLKIQPAKLEDSAVYLCASSLVGSGSTLEGYTFGSGTRLTVV.

The rearrangement uses TRBV19 and TRBJ1-2; D is possibly TRBD1 (6 bases). The CDR3 runs to 13 residues. Per the germline V gene, CDR1 is LNHDA and CDR2 is SQIVND (reference sequence). The V and J ends lost 5 bases and 5 bases respectively, with 12 bases between them. CDR3 DNA: TGTGCCAGTAGTCCGGGGGCCGTTTATGGCTACACCTTC. This encodes CASSPGAVYGYTF.

The J gene is TRBJ2-7, the V gene TRBV13; 9 bases align to TRBD2. V gave up 5 bases and J gave up 6 bases; unmatched junction bases: 14. The CDR3 totals 16 residues. The V gene's germline CDR1 is PRHDT and CDR2 FYEKMQ (reference sequence). In DNA, the CDR3 is TGTGCCAGCAGCCAAGGGCTGGCGGGAGGGCCCGCCGAGCAGTACTTC. Encoded protein: CASSQGLAGGPAEQYF.

This chain uses TRBV11-2 with TRBJ2-2; TRBD2 matches 7 bases. Losses at the gene ends were 4 bases for V and 0 bases for J; bases not matched to a gene: 11. The CDR3 length is 18 residues. CDR1 is SGHAT and CDR2 is FQNNGV in the germline V gene. The CDR3 is CASSSQSIAGANTGELFF. The CDR3 region has the DNA TGTGCCAGCAGCTCTCAAAGCATAGCGGGCGCGAACACCGGGGAGCTGTTTTTT.

This chain connects TRBV7-8 to TRBJ1-1; D remains ambiguous. The CDR3 extends over 11 amino acids. V was shortened by 2 bases and J by 6 bases, with 4 bases between the two germline ends. In germline, CDR1 is SGHVS, CDR2 FQNEAQ. The CDR3: CASSLSAEAFF. The CDR3 DNA follows: TGTGCCAGCAGCTTATCGGCTGAAGCTTTCTTT.

The rearrangement uses TRBV5-4 and TRBJ2-2; the D is unclear. The germline CDR1 and CDR2 sequences are SGHNT and YYREEE (reference sequence). The CDR3 sequence is 12 residues long. Trimming took off 7 bases at V and 2 bases at J, with 6 bases between the two ends. In DNA form, the CDR3 reads TGTGCCAGCGGTCGCAACACCGGGGAGCTGTTTTTT. This encodes CASGRNTGELFF.

The chain recombines TRBV28 with TRBJ2-5, with 7 bases that match TRBD1. CDR1 and CDR2 (germline): MDHEN, SYDVKM. Trimming cost V 6 bases and J 0 bases; bases outside gene matches: 10. The CDR3 consists of 16 residues. The CDR3 is CASRQSGQAYQETQYF. The CDR3 DNA reads TGTGCCAGCAGACAATCTGGACAGGCCTACCAAGAGACCCAGTACTTC.

This clone was found a few times. This rearrangement joins TRBV2 to TRBJ2-2; 10 bases line up with TRBD1. Trimming took 8 bases from V and 4 from J; bases not matched to a gene: 1. This CDR3 is built from 13 residues. Germline CDR1 reads SNHLY; CDR2 reads FYNNEI. CDR3 nucleotides: TGTGCCAGCGGGACAGGGGTCACCGGGGAGCTGTTTTTT. It encodes CASGTGVTGELFF.

CDR3 in amino acids: CATSWGFPNEQFF. The CDR3 coding sequence is TGTGCCACCAGCTGGGGGTTTCCCAATGAGCAGTTCTTC. The V gene is TRBV15, the J gene TRBJ2-1, with D perhaps matching TRBD1 or TRBD2 (5 bases each). This CDR3 has 13 residues. V was pared by 5 bases and J by 6 bases, with 11 bases between. Germline V gene sequence: CDR1 LNHNV, CDR2 YYDKDF (reference sequence).

This chain joins TRBV12-1 and TRBJ2-5; the table assigns TRBD2, which was not confirmed against the DNA. TRBV12-1 represents a pseudogene. CDR3 length equals 15 residues. CDR3 residues: CASSFAAGPRKTQYF. The CDR3 DNA follows: TGTGCCAGCAGCTTTGCAGCGGGGCCAAGGAAGACCCAGTACTTC.

CDR3 bases: TGTGCCAGCAGCTTGGTGGAGGGGAATGAGCAGTTCTTC. Its translation: CASSLVEGNEQFF. The J gene is TRBJ2-1, the V gene TRBV5-4; possible D gene TRBD2, 6 bases. The V end was cut by 0 bases, the J end by 7 bases, with 8 bases between. Germline CDR1 reads SGHNT; CDR2 reads YYREEE (reference sequence). The CDR3 loop spans 13 amino acids.

The rearrangement uses TRBV11-2 and TRBJ2-7; D might be TRBD1 (5 bases). The CDR3 has 15 residues. V lost 3 bases to trimming and J lost 3 bases, with 15 bases between them. Germline lookup yields CDR1 SGHAT and CDR2 FQNNGV. CDR3 loop: CASSFYLGPRYEQYF. CDR3 DNA sequence: TGTGCCAGCAGCTTTTATTTGGGGCCTCGCTACGAGCAGTACTTC.